This T cell receptor (beta chain) was retrieved from a study of T cells after yellow fever vaccination. Findings and caveats of the study: Weaker, the secondary response had a peak occurring faster, on day 5 versus 15. Abundant contaminating clonotypes from the bulk population could appear in FACS-sorted repertoires. Subsequent to the booster, the majority of primary-vaccination clones reappeared (around 95% CD4, approximately 90% CD8).

Germline CDR1 reads DFQATT; CDR2 reads SNEGSKA (reference sequence). The CDR3 is made up of 10 amino acids. V lost 5 bases and J lost 9, with 10 bases in between. 5'RACE template switching produced TCR cDNA carrying a universal primer site and UMIs. TCRdb reprocessed the 5' RACE reads via MiXCR and lists one record per CDR3 protein. The sample shows some 350,000 distinct CDR3 sequences, around 6.5% of them seen only once. About this clonotype itself: As yet, its antigen is unknown.

This receptor was identified in a young man who received the YFV17D yellow fever vaccine. The V call is TRBV20-1, the J call TRBJ2-5; maybe TRBD2 (5 bases). Source: PBMCs, taken 5 days after the yellow fever booster vaccination. The CDR3 loop is CSARLEAQYF. DNA for the CDR3: TGCAGTGCTCGCCTGGAGGCCCAGTACTTC.